Listed here are 30 T cell receptor beta chains from one sample, sequenced in a study of blood T cells in healthy people across ages. A second roughly 6 to 12 cycle PCR used barcoded and J-beta primers. MiXCR, applied by TCRdb to the 5' RACE reads, yields one record per CDR3 protein. The sample carries about a million distinct CDR3 sequences, around 49% recorded once. Material: blood. The receptors shown here come from a man aged 30 to 45 in good health.

The CDR3 DNA reads as TGTGCCAGCAGTTACGCGGCTAGCGGGGGAGAGACCCAGTACTTC. This codes for CASSYAASGGETQYF. The chain has TRBV6-5 and TRBJ2-5, with 10 bases lining up with TRBD2. This CDR3 is 15 amino acids long. The J segment lost 4 bases and the V segment lost 2 bases, leaving 4 bases of the junction unmatched. Germline loops: CDR1 MNHEY, CDR2 SVGAGI.

The rearrangement joins TRBV11-1 to TRBJ2-3; 8 positions match TRBD1. Germline V CDR1 and CDR2: SGHAT, FQDESV (reference sequence). V gave up 5 bases and J gave up 6 bases; unmatched junction bases: 13. There are 16 residues in the CDR3. CDR3: CASSHRDRPIPDTQYF. CDR3 coding DNA: TGTGCCAGCAGCCACCGGGACAGGCCTATTCCGGATACGCAGTATTTT. Complete variable domain (other parts from reference TRBV11-1 and TRBJ2-3): EAEVAQSPRYKITEKSQAVAFWCDPISGHATLYWYRQILGQGPELLVQFQDESVVDDSQLPKDRFSAERLKGVDSTLKIQPAELGDSAMYLCASSHRDRPIPDTQYFGPGTRLTVL.

The table lists this clonotype with a few counts. This sequence joins TRBV6-4 and TRBJ2-1; weak D call: TRBD2 (7 bases). This CDR3 is 14 amino acids long. Trimming stripped 1 base from V and 8 bases from J, with 12 bases between. The germline V gene has CDR1 MRHNA and CDR2 SNTAGT. CDR3: CASSDYGGGDEQFF. CDR3 nucleotide sequence: TGTGCCAGCAGTGACTATGGGGGGGGCGATGAGCAGTTCTTC.

The V and J genes are TRBV20-1 and TRBJ2-3; D is undetermined. Germline CDR1 DFQATT, CDR2 SNEGSKA (reference sequence). This CDR3 spans 14 amino acids. Between the trimmed V and J ends, which lost 0 bases and 2 bases, there was a span of 9 bases. CDR3 sequence (DNA): TGCAGTGCTAGAGAGACACTTGCCACAGATACGCAGTATTTT. Translated: CSARETLATDTQYF.

The rearrangement uses TRBV6-6 and TRBJ2-7; D perhaps matches TRBD2 (6 bases). V was trimmed by 2 bases and J by 0 bases, leaving 14 bases between them. Germline V gives CDR1 MNHNY, CDR2 SVGAGI (reference sequence). The CDR3 length is 16 residues. CDR3 residues: CASSYNPQDYSYEQYF. In DNA form, the CDR3 reads TGTGCCAGCAGTTACAACCCACAGGACTACTCCTACGAGCAGTACTTC.

The chain employs TRBV20-1 and TRBJ2-3, with D unclear. Deletions cut 5 bases from V and 8 bases from J, with 11 bases between. The CDR3 sequence is 11 residues long. The germline V gene has CDR1 DFQATT and CDR2 SNEGSKA (reference sequence). CDR3 sequence (DNA): TGCAGTGCTCCCGGACCGAGTACGCAGTATTTT. It codes for CSAPGPSTQYF.

This clonotype appeared many times. The genes are TRBV29-1 and TRBJ2-7; possibly TRBD1 for D (5 bases). Trimming pared 4 bases from V and 5 bases from J, leaving 9 bases between. The CDR3 is 11 amino acids. Germline-derived CDR1 and CDR2 are SQVTM and ANQGSEA. CDR3 protein: CSVAQGNEQYF. DNA of the CDR3: TGCAGCGTTGCCCAGGGAAACGAGCAGTACTTC.

The chain carries TRBV4-3 and TRBJ1-4; TRBD1 is a possible D gene (5 bases). The germline V gene encodes CDR1 LGHNA and CDR2 YSLEER. V was trimmed by 0 bases and J by 7 bases, leaving 12 bases between them. The CDR3 is made up of 15 amino acids. The CDR3 sequence: CASSQEEIGGEKLFF. As DNA, the CDR3 is TGCGCCAGCAGCCAAGAAGAAATTGGGGGTGAAAAACTGTTTTTT.

In DNA, the CDR3 is TGTGCCAGCAGCCCCTCCGGGACTAGCGGGTGGAGCTCCTACAATGAGCAGTTCTTC. As protein: CASSPSGTSGWSSYNEQFF. The rearrangement joins TRBV7-2 to TRBJ2-1, with 12 bases lining up with TRBD2. The CDR3 spans 19 residues. The germline V gene encodes CDR1 SGHTA and CDR2 FQGNSA. Losses at the gene ends were 5 bases for V and 0 bases for J; bases not matched to a gene: 11. Full variable domain (missing parts from reference TRBV7-2 and TRBJ2-1): GAGVSQSPSNKVTEKGKDVELRCDPISGHTALYWYRQSLGQGLEFLIYFQGNSAPDKSGLPSDRFSAERTGGSVSTLTIQRTQQEDSAVYLCASSPSGTSGWSSYNEQFFGPGTRLTVL.

This clonotype was observed once. The chain combines TRBV12-3 or TRBV12-4 with TRBJ1-4; D remains unclear. Trimming took 6 bases from V and 0 from J, leaving 14 bases between them. This CDR3 is 16 amino acids long. CDR3 DNA: TGTGCCAGCAGCTCCTCGGACCAATCAACTAATGAAAAACTGTTTTTT. The encoded protein is CASSSSDQSTNEKLFF.

V gene TRBV3-1 combines with J gene TRBJ2-2; D call uncertain. Germline CDR1 is LGHDT and CDR2 is YNNKEL (reference sequence). The CDR3 covers 15 residues. The V end lost 4 bases, the J end lost 0 bases, and 9 bases lay between the germline ends. The CDR3 sequence: CASSLWRPNTGELFF. As DNA, the CDR3 is TGTGCCAGCAGCCTTTGGCGCCCGAACACCGGGGAGCTGTTTTTT.

CDR3 bases: TGTGCCAGCAGTAGCGCGGGACGAGCGGTATCCTACGAGCAGTACTTC. Translation: CASSSAGRAVSYEQYF. This sequence joins TRBV12-3 or TRBV12-4 and TRBJ2-7; maybe TRBD2 (6 bases). Trimming stripped 5 bases from V and 1 base from J, with 18 bases between. The CDR3 length is 16 residues.

The rearrangement links TRBV7-2 to TRBJ2-3; D is unclear. Germline CDR1 SGHTA, CDR2 FQGNSA. V lost 5 bases and J lost 2, with 11 bases in between. The CDR3 is made up of 14 amino acids. CDR3 protein: CASSPRMATDTQYF. CDR3 bases: TGTGCCAGCAGCCCCAGAATGGCCACAGATACGCAGTATTTT.

V usage is TRBV9 and J usage is TRBJ2-7; D unresolved. The V and J ends lost 2 bases and 3 bases respectively, with 15 bases between them. The CDR3 loop spans 15 amino acids. Germline CDR1 reads SGDLS; CDR2 reads YYNGEE. Here the CDR3 DNA reads TGTGCCAGCAGCGTCTTTGACGGCCCCCTCTACGAGCAGTACTTC. Translation gives CASSVFDGPLYEQYF. Filled out from reference TRBV9 and TRBJ2-7, the complete variable domain reads DSGVTQTPKHLITATGQRVTLRCSPRSGDLSVYWYQQSLDQGLQFLIQYYNGEERAKGNILERFSAQQFPDLHSELNLSSLELGDSALYFCASSVFDGPLYEQYFGPGTRLTVT.

The rearrangement uses TRBV4-1 and TRBJ2-7; no definite D call. Germline V gives CDR1 MGHRA, CDR2 YSYEKL. The ends were cut back, 0 bases at V and 6 bases at J, with 6 bases in the middle. The CDR3 runs to 12 residues. The CDR3 spells CASSQDTAEQYF. The CDR3 DNA reads as TGCGCCAGCAGCCAAGATACTGCCGAGCAGTACTTC.

This chain uses TRBV6-6 with TRBJ2-6, with TRBD1 matching 9 bases. V dropped 6 bases and J dropped 0; count of bases not matched to a gene: 6. This CDR3 is 17 amino acids long. CDR1 is MNHNY and CDR2 is SVGAGI in the germline V gene (reference sequence). The CDR3 region has the DNA TGTGCCAGCAGCCGGGACAGGGCCACCTCTGGGGCCAACGTCCTGACTTTC. Amino acid sequence: CASSRDRATSGANVLTF.

The chain has TRBV6-2 or TRBV6-3 and TRBJ1-2; 8 bases are a match to TRBD1. Trimming cost V 6 bases and J 4 bases; bases outside gene matches: 7. CDR3 length: 14 amino acids. Per the germline V gene, CDR1 is MNHEY and CDR2 is SVGEGT. Here the CDR3 DNA reads TGTGCCAGCAGACGCCGGGACAGGTTCTATGGCTACACCTTC. Translation gives CASRRRDRFYGYTF.

In its sample, this clonotype was seen many times. The chain has TRBV20-1 and TRBJ2-7, with 10 bases aligning to TRBD2. The CDR3 is made up of 15 amino acids. Germline-derived CDR1 and CDR2 are DFQATT and SNEGSKA (reference sequence). After removal of 4 bases from V and 1 base from J, the junction contained 7 bases not matched to a gene. The CDR3: CSANPGTSASYEQYF. CDR3 in DNA: TGCAGTGCTAATCCAGGGACTAGCGCTTCCTACGAGCAGTACTTC.

The rearrangement links TRBV20-1 to TRBJ2-1; 10 positions match TRBD1. With 2 bases clipped from V and 8 bases from J, the junction kept 6 bases outside the gene matches. The CDR3 length is 14 residues. CDR1 is DFQATT and CDR2 is SNEGSKA in the germline V gene (reference sequence). The CDR3 sequence: CSARPGQGQYEQFF. The CDR3 region has the DNA TGCAGTGCTAGACCGGGACAGGGGCAGTATGAGCAGTTCTTC.

This chain uses TRBV20-1 with TRBJ2-1; 9 bases are a match to TRBD2. After removal of 3 bases from V and 3 bases from J, the junction contained 18 bases not matched to a gene. The germline gives CDR1 DFQATT, CDR2 SNEGSKA (reference sequence). This CDR3 comprises 19 residues. The CDR3 nucleotides are TGCAGTGCTAGGCCCCCAGCTAGCGGGGACACTTTAATCTACAATGAGCAGTTCTTC. It yields the protein CSARPPASGDTLIYNEQFF.

A few counts support this clonotype. This chain connects TRBV7-9 to TRBJ1-1, with D perhaps TRBD1 (5 bases). CDR3 length equals 13 residues. Trimming left V 5 bases short and J 0 bases short, with 7 bases between. In germline, CDR1 is SEHNR, CDR2 FQNEAQ (reference sequence). CDR3 residues: CASSGAMNTEAFF. DNA for the CDR3: TGTGCCAGCAGCGGGGCAATGAACACTGAAGCTTTCTTT.

V gene TRBV29-1 combines with J gene TRBJ2-6, with 7 positions matching TRBD1. The CDR3 totals 13 residues. CDR1 and CDR2 from the germline V gene are SQVTM and ANQGSEA. With V trimmed by 1 base and J by 11 bases, 5 bases remained unmatched. The CDR3 bases are TGCAGCGTTGAAGGGGACAGTCCGGACGTCCTGACTTTC. This sequence encodes CSVEGDSPDVLTF. The full variable domain, rest sourced from reference TRBV29-1 and TRBJ2-6, is SAVISQKPSRDICQRGTSLTIQCQVDSQVTMMFWYRQQPGQSLTLIATANQGSEATYESGFVIDKFPISRPNLTFSTLTVSNMSPEDSSIYLCSVEGDSPDVLTFGAGSRLTVL.

This clonotype appeared a few times. The V and J genes are TRBV30 and TRBJ2-7; unclear D gene. Looked up from germline, CDR1 is GTSNPN and CDR2 is SVGIG (reference sequence). V was trimmed by 0 bases and J by 6 bases, leaving 6 bases between them. This CDR3 has 11 residues. CDR3 amino acids: CAWSVEGEQYF. The CDR3 nucleotides are TGTGCCTGGAGTGTGGAAGGCGAGCAGTACTTC.

Notes on this clonotype: At one boundary the junction diverges from the germline segment, which might be a read error. V and J are TRBV6-2 or TRBV6-3 and TRBJ2-1; 8 positions agree with TRBD2. The CDR3 is made up of 14 amino acids. Germline loops: CDR1 MNHEY, CDR2 SVGEGT. The CDR3 is CTSRAGGSYNEQFF. The CDR3 DNA follows: TGTACCAGCAGGGCGGGGGGATCCTACAATGAGCAGTTCTTC.

On this clonotype itself: A much bigger clone sits one base away, suggesting this may be a read error. The chain is built from TRBV4-2 and TRBJ2-1; 11 positions agree with TRBD2. Germline V gives CDR1 LGHNA, CDR2 YNFKEQ. The CDR3 contains 16 residues. The CDR3 region has the DNA TGTGCCAACAGCCAAGAGACTAGCGGGGACTACAATGAGCAGTTCTTC. It is translated as CANSQETSGDYNEQFF.

This chain links TRBV12-5 with TRBJ2-5; D is possibly TRBD1 or TRBD2 (5 bases each). The CDR3 loop spans 13 amino acids. The germline CDR1 and CDR2 sequences are LGHNT and FRNRAP. Trimming pared 5 bases from V and 1 base from J, leaving 8 bases between. The CDR3 DNA follows: TGTGCTAGTGGTGCCGGGGCCCAAGAGACCCAGTACTTC. It codes for CASGAGAQETQYF. Based on the CDR3 plus reference TRBV12-5 and TRBJ2-5, the full variable domain is DARVTQTPRHKVTEMGQEVTMRCQPILGHNTVFWYRQTMMQGLELLAYFRNRAPLDDSGMPKDRFSAEMPDATLATLKIQPSEPRDSAVYFCASGAGAQETQYFGPGTRLLVL.

This clonotype appeared a few times. CDR3 loop: CASSQVEGANNEQFF. The CDR3, as DNA: TGTGCCAGCAGCCAAGTGGAGGGAGCCAACAATGAGCAGTTCTTC. The V call is TRBV3-1, the J call TRBJ2-1; perhaps TRBD2 as D (6 bases). The CDR3 is 15 amino acids. Per the germline V gene, CDR1 is LGHDT and CDR2 is YNNKEL (reference sequence). V lost 1 base and J lost 5, with 12 bases in between.

The chain employs TRBV27 and TRBJ1-1; 8 positions match TRBD1. There are 12 residues in the CDR3. V gave up 4 bases and J gave up 10 bases; unmatched junction bases: 5. The V gene's germline CDR1 is MNHEY and CDR2 SMNVEV (reference sequence). The CDR3: CASSSTGTGAFF. The DNA for the CDR3 is TGTGCCAGCAGTTCGACAGGGACAGGAGCTTTCTTT.

This clonotype was observed a few times. The rearrangement uses TRBV6-2 or TRBV6-3 and TRBJ1-5; D perhaps matches TRBD1 (5 bases). Trimming shortened V by 2 bases and J by 9 bases, and 14 bases separated the two germline ends. Germline V gene lookup returns CDR1 MNHEY and CDR2 SVGEGT. CDR3 length: 14 amino acids. This chain's CDR3 is CASSYVWGRWPQHF. CDR3 DNA: TGTGCCAGCAGTTACGTCTGGGGACGGTGGCCCCAGCATTTT.

The sample holds a few counts of this clonotype. The gene calls are TRBV6-5 and TRBJ2-1; D unclear. This CDR3 comprises 13 residues. V lost 6 bases, J lost 3 bases, and 9 bases lay in between. Per germline, CDR1 MNHEY and CDR2 SVGAGI. Here the CDR3 reads CASRGEDYNEQFF. CDR3 coding DNA: TGTGCCAGCAGGGGTGAGGACTACAATGAGCAGTTCTTC.